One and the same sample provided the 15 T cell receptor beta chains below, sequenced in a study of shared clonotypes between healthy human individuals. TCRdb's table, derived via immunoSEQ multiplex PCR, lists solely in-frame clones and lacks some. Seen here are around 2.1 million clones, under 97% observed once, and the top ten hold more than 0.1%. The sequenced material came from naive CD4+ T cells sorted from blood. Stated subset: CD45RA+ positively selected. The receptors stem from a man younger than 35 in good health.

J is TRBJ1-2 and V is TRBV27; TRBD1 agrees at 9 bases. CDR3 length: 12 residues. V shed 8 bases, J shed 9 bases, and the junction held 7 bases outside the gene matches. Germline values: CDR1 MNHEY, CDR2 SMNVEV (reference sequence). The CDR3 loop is CASGDRVASYTF. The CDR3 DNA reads TGTGCCAGCGGGGACAGGGTGGCTAGCTACACCTTC.

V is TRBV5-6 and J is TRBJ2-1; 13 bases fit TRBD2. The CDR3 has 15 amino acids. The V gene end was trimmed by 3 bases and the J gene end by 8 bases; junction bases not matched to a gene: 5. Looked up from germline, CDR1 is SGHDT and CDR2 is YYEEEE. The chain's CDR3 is CASSSGGLAGDEQFF. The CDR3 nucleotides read TGTGCCAGCAGCTCCGGAGGACTAGCGGGAGATGAGCAGTTCTTC. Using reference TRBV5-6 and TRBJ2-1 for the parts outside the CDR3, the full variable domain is DAGVTQSPTHLIKTRGQQVTLRCSPKSGHDTVSWYQQALGQGPQFIFQYYEEEERQRGNFPDRFSGHQFPNYSSELNVNALLLGDSALYLCASSSGGLAGDEQFFGPGTRLTVL.

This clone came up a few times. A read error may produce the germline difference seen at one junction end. The CDR3 region is CASSPLYGPNSPLHF. The DNA for the CDR3 is TGTGCTAGCAGTCCACTCTATGGTCCTAATTCACCCCTCCACTTT. V usage is TRBV6-5 and J usage is TRBJ1-6; D remains unclear. Germline V CDR1 and CDR2: MNHEY, SVGAGI. The CDR3 consists of 15 residues.

The CDR3 DNA reads TGTGCCAGCAGCCCCGGACAGGGGGGTGCTTTCTTT. It translates to CASSPGQGGAFF. V is TRBV6-6 and J is TRBJ1-1; 10 positions match TRBD1. V lost 6 bases to trimming and J lost 11 bases; unmatched junction nucleotides: 6. This CDR3 contains 12 residues. Germline assignment: CDR1 MNHNY and CDR2 SVGAGI (reference sequence).

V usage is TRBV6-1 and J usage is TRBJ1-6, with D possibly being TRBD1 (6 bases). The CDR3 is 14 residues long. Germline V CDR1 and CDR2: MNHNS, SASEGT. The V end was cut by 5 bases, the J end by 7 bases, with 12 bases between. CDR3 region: CASSTGTGNSPLHF. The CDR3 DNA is TGTGCCAGCAGTACAGGGACGGGGAATTCACCCCTCCACTTT.

CDR3 sequence reads: CASSNPRETQYF. The CDR3 DNA is TGTGCCAGCAGCAACCCCCGGGAGACCCAGTACTTC. The rearrangement joins TRBV28 to TRBJ2-5; no firm D call. CDR3 size: 12 residues. Germline V lookup: CDR1 MDHEN, CDR2 SYDVKM. The V and J ends lost 6 bases and 5 bases respectively, with 10 bases between them.

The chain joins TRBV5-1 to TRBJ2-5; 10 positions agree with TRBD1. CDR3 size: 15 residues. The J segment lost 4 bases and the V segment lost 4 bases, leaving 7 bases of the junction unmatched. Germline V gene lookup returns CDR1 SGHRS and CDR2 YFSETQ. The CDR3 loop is CASSPGQGSRETQYF. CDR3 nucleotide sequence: TGCGCCAGCAGCCCGGGACAGGGGTCTCGAGAGACCCAGTACTTC.

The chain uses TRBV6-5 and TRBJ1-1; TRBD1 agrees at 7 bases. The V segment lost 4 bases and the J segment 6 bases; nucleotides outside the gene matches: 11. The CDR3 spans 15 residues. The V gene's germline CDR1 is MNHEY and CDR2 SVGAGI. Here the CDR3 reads CASSSTDRAFAEAFF. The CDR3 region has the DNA TGTGCCAGCAGTTCCACCGACAGGGCCTTTGCTGAAGCTTTCTTT.

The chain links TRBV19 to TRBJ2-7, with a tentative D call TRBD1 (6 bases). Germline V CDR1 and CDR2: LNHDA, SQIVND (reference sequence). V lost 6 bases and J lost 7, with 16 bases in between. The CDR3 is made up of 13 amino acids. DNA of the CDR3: TGTGCCAGTAGCCGGGACACTTATGGGGAGCAGTACTTC. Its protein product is CASSRDTYGEQYF.

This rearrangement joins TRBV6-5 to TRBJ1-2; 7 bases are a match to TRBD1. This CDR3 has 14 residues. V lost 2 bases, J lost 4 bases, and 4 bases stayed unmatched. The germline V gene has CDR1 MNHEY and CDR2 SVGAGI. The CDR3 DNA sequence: TGTGCCAGCAGTTACGACAGGGCGGGCTATGGCTACACCTTC. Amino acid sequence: CASSYDRAGYGYTF.

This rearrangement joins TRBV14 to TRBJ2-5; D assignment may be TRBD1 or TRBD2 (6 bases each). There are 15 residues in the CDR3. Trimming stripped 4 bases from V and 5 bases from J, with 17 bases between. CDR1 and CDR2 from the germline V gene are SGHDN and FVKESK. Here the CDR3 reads CASSPGPGAGETQYF. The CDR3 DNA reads TGTGCCAGCAGCCCCGGCCCGGGGGCCGGGGAGACCCAGTACTTC.

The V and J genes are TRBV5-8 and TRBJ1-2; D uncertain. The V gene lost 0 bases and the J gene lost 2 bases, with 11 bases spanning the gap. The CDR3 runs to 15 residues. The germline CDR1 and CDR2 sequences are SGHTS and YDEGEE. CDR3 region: CASSLVKVPNYGYTF. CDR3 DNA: TGTGCCAGCAGCTTGGTAAAGGTCCCGAACTATGGCTACACCTTC.

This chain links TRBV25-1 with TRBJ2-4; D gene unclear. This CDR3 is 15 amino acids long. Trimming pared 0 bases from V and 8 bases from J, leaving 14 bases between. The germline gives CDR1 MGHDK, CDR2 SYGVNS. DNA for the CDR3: TGTGCCAGCAGTGAATATCATAAGGGTACGGACATTCAGTACTTC. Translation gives CASSEYHKGTDIQYF.

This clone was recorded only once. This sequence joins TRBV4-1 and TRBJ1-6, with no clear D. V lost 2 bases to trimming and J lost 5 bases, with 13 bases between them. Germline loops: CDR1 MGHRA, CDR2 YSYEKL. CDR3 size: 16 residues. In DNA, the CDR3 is TGCGCCAGCAGCCAAACCCCCCCGGAAGATAATTCACCCCTCCACTTT. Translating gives CASSQTPPEDNSPLHF.

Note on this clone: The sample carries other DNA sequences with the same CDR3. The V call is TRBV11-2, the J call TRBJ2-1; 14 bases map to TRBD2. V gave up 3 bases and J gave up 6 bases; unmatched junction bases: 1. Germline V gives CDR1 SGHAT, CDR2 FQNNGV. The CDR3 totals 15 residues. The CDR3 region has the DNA TGTGCCAGCAGCTTGGGACTAGCGGGAGTCAATGAGCAGTTCTTC. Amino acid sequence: CASSLGLAGVNEQFF.